Sequencing of this TCR beta chain was carried out in a study of blood T cell repertoires in COVID-19. Study-level information: PBMCs, B-cell-depleted T cells, or T cells provided the cDNA or gDNA that made up the material.

The sample holds one count of this clone. TCRdb keeps only in-frame clones here, not all; method: immunoSEQ multiplex PCR. In the table there are around 100,000 clones, about nine tenths of which are singletons. The CDR3 covers 14 residues. V was clipped by 6 bases and J by 7 bases, with 15 bases between them. CDR1 and CDR2 from the germline V gene are LGHDT and YNNKEL (reference sequence). Sequenced sample: peripheral blood. V gene TRBV3-1 (or the pseudogene TRBV3-2) combines with J gene TRBJ1-4; D remains ambiguous. The TCR was taken from a man aged 50 or older with acute or convalescent COVID-19. CDR3 in amino acids: CASRQSTRGEKLFF. The CDR3 region has the DNA TGTGCCAGCAGACAAAGCACGCGGGGTGAAAAACTGTTTTTT.